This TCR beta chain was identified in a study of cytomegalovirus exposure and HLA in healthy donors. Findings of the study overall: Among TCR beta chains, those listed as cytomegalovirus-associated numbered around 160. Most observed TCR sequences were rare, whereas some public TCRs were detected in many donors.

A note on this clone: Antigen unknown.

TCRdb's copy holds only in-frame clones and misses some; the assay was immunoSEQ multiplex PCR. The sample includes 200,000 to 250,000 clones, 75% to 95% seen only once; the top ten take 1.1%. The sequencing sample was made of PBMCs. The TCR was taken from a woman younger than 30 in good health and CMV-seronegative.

CDR3 protein: CASSPGATGAKNIQYF. CDR3 bases: TGTGCCAGCAGCCCAGGGGCGACTGGGGCCAAAAACATTCAGTACTTC. The chain links TRBV7-9 to TRBJ2-4, with D possibly TRBD1 on 6 matching bases. The CDR3 sequence is 16 residues long. The germline V gene has CDR1 SEHNR and CDR2 FQNEAQ (reference sequence). V lost 5 bases, J lost 1 base, and 15 bases lay in between.